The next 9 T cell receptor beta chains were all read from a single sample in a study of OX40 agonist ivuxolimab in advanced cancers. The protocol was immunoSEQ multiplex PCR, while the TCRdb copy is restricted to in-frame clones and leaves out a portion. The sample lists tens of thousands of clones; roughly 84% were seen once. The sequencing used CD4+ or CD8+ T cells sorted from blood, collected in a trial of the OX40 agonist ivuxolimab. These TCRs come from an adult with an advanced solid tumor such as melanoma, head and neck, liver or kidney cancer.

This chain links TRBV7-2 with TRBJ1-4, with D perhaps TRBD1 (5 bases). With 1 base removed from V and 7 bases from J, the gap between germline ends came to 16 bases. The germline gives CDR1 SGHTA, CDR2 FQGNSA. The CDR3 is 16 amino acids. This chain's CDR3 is CASSLVGGGIGEKLFF. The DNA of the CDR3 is TGTGCCAGCAGCTTAGTGGGCGGGGGGATTGGTGAAAAACTGTTTTTT.

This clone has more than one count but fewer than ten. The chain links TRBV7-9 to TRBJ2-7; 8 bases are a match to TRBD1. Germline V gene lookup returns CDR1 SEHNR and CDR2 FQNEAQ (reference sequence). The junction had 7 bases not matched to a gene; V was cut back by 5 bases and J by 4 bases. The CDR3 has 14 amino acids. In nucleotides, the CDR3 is TGTGCCAGCAGCCAGACAGGGGTGAATTACGAGCAGTACTTC. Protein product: CASSQTGVNYEQYF.

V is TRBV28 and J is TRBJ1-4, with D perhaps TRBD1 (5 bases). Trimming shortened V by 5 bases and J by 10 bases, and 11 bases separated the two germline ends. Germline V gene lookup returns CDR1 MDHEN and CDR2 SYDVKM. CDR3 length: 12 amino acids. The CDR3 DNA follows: TGTGCCAGCAGTCGAGGGAGGGGAAAACTGTTTTTT. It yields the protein CASSRGRGKLFF. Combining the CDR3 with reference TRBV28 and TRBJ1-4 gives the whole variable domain DVKVTQSSRYLVKRTGEKVFLECVQDMDHENMFWYRQDPGLGLRLIYFSYDVKMKEKGDIPEGYSVSREKKERFSLILESASTNQTSMYLCASSRGRGKLFFGSGTQLSVL.

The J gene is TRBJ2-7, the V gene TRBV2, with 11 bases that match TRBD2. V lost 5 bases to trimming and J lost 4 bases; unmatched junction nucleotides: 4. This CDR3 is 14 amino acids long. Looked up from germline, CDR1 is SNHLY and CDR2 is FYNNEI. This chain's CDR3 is CASSLSGGVYEQYF. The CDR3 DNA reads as TGTGCCAGCAGTCTTAGCGGGGGGGTTTACGAGCAGTACTTC.

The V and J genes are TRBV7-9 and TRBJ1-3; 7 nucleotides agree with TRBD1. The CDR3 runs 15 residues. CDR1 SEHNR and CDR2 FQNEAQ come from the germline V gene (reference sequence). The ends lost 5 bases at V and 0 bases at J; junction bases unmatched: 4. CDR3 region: CASSLDRSSGNTIYF. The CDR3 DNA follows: TGTGCCAGCAGCCTGGACAGGTCCTCTGGAAACACCATATATTTT. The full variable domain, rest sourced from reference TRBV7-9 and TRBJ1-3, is DTGVSQNPRHKITKRGQNVTFRCDPISEHNRLYWYRQTLGQGPEFLTYFQNEAQLEKSRLLSDRFSAERPKGSFSTLEIQRTEQGDSAMYLCASSLDRSSGNTIYFGEGSWLTVV.

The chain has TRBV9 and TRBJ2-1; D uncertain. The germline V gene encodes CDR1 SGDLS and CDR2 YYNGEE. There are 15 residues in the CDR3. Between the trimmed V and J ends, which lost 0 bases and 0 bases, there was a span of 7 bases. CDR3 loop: CASSVDLGSYNEQFF. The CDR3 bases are TGTGCCAGCAGCGTAGACCTAGGCTCCTACAATGAGCAGTTCTTC.

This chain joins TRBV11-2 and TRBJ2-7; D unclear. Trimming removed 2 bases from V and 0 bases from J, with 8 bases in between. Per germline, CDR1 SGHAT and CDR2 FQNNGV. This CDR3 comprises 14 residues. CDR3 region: CASSLILSSYEQYF. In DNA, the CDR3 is TGTGCCAGCAGCTTAATTCTAAGCTCCTACGAGCAGTACTTC.

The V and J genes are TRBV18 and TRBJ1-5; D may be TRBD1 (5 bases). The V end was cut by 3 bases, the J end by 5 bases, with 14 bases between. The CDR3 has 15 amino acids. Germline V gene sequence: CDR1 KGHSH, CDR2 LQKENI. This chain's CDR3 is CASSPPGGRYQPQHF. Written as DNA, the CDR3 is TGTGCCAGCTCACCGCCGGGGGGTAGATATCAGCCCCAGCATTTT.

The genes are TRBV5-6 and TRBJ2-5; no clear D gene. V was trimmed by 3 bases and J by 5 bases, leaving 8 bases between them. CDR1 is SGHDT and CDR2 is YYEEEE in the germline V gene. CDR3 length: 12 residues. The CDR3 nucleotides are TGTGCCAGCAGCTGGGATCTGGAGACCCAGTACTTC. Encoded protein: CASSWDLETQYF.